Below, 21 T cell receptor beta chains from the same sample are listed, as sequenced in a study of vaccination and CD4 T cells after COVID-19 (dated by TCRdb to 2022 to 2024). Receptor libraries were prepared by PCR. TCRdb records Illumina iSeq 100 as the sequencer. At the Johns Hopkins FTIC core, DNA from the cultured CD4+ T cells underwent TCR sequencing with the Oncomine TCR Beta short-read assay. Starting from the raw public reads, TCRdb applied fastp trimming at Q25, assembled clones with MiXCR and retained in-frame beta chains. Rows with one shared CDR3 protein collapse into an entry with the most common genes and DNA. Across this sample there are about 16,000 distinct CDR3 sequences, with more than 40% seen only once. The ten largest clones represent around 15% of the sample. No antigen is known for these receptors. The label giving this sample's treatment or condition can be read as: approximately 9-day PBMC culture with coronavirus spike peptide pools or control peptides (ViraFEST assay).

The sequenced sample consisted of CD4+ T cells from blood, cultured in vitro. All receptors come from a human donor who had recovered from COVID-19.

This sequence joins TRBV7-8 and TRBJ1-2; TRBD1 is a possible D gene (5 bases). CDR3 length: 14 residues. Germline CDR1 is SGHVS and CDR2 is FQNEAQ. V lost 4 bases to trimming and J lost 9 bases, with 18 bases between them. The CDR3 sequence is CASSSGLSAGRYTF. DNA of the CDR3: TGTGCCAGCAGCTCGGGCCTTTCCGCGGGACGCTACACCTTC. Using reference TRBV7-8 and TRBJ1-2 for the parts outside the CDR3, the full variable domain is GAGVSQSPRYKVAKRGQDVALRCDPISGHVSLFWYQQALGQGPEFLTYFQNEAQLDKSGLPSDRFFAERPEGSVSTLKIQRTQQEDSAVYLCASSSGLSAGRYTFGSGTRLTVV.

This chain joins TRBV6-2 or TRBV6-3 and TRBJ2-3; D call uncertain. Germline loops: CDR1 MNHEY, CDR2 SVGEGT. The ends were cut back, 3 bases at V and 0 bases at J, with 13 bases in the middle. This CDR3 comprises 16 residues. This chain's CDR3 is CASSYGFGKSTDTQYF. The CDR3 DNA follows: TGTGCCAGCAGTTATGGATTTGGGAAAAGCACAGATACGCAGTATTTT.

The chain combines TRBV12-3 or TRBV12-4 with TRBJ1-2; D unclear. V shed 3 bases and J shed 2 bases, with 7 bases lying between them. This CDR3 is built from 13 residues. CDR3 amino acids: CASSFGRNYGYTF. CDR3 sequence (DNA): TGTGCCAGCAGTTTCGGCAGAAACTATGGCTACACCTTC.

This rearrangement joins TRBV5-1 to TRBJ2-1, with D unresolved. Germline V lookup: CDR1 SGHRS, CDR2 YFSETQ. V lost 0 bases, J lost 9 bases, and 13 bases lay in between. The CDR3 has 14 amino acids. CDR3 bases: TGCGCCAGCAGCTTGGCCTCGCTAGGTACTGAGCAGTTCTTC. It encodes CASSLASLGTEQFF.

In this sample, this clonotype turned up once. The J gene is TRBJ2-7, the V gene TRBV7-8, with TRBD1 matching 9 bases. CDR3 length: 14 amino acids. Germline trimming cut 5 bases from V and 2 bases from J; bases unmatched to any gene: 4. Looked up from germline, CDR1 is SGHVS and CDR2 is FQNEAQ. DNA of the CDR3: TGTGCCAGCAGCACGCGACAGGGGGCCTACGAGCAGTACTTC. Its protein is CASSTRQGAYEQYF.

This clonotype has a handful of counts. The rearrangement links TRBV6-2 or TRBV6-3 to TRBJ2-7, with 8 nucleotides matching TRBD1. Per the germline V gene, CDR1 is MNHEY and CDR2 is SVGEGT. The CDR3 has 17 residues. V lost 5 bases, J lost 2 bases, and 14 bases stayed unmatched. CDR3 nucleotides: TGTGCCAGCAGTAGGGACAGGACCTCCTCACTACCCTACGAGCAGTACTTC. Translating it yields CASSRDRTSSLPYEQYF.

V gene TRBV11-3 combines with J gene TRBJ2-1; TRBD2 is a possible D gene (5 bases). CDR1 and CDR2 (germline): SGHNT, YENEEA. Trimming removed 3 bases from V and 8 bases from J, with 8 bases in between. The CDR3 is 12 residues long. CDR3 sequence (DNA): TGTGCCAGCAGCTTCACCGGGGATGAGCAGTTCTTC. Translated, it gives CASSFTGDEQFF.

The rearrangement uses TRBV20-1 and TRBJ2-7, with D hard to call. The germline V gene has CDR1 DFQATT and CDR2 SNEGSKA (reference sequence). This CDR3 has 14 amino acids. Between the trimmed V and J ends, which lost 0 bases and 0 bases, there was a span of 9 bases. The DNA of the CDR3 is TGCAGTGCTAGAGATCCCCGTATCTCCTACGAGCAGTACTTC. Protein sequence: CSARDPRISYEQYF.

The J gene is TRBJ1-5, the V gene TRBV6-1, with 10 bases aligning to TRBD1. This CDR3 region has 15 residues. With V trimmed by 6 bases and J by 7 bases, 9 bases remained unmatched. In germline, CDR1 is MNHNS, CDR2 SASEGT. The CDR3 sequence is CASSPGGQGLQPQHF. The CDR3 DNA follows: TGTGCCAGCAGCCCCGGGGGACAGGGGCTCCAGCCCCAGCATTTT.

This clonotype was seen only a few times. The J gene is TRBJ1-2, the V gene TRBV20-1, with D hard to call. V was cut by 0 bases and J by 7 bases, with 9 bases left in between. The CDR3 is made up of 12 amino acids. Germline CDR1 and CDR2: DFQATT and SNEGSKA (reference sequence). CDR3 amino acids: CSARDPSGGYTF. The CDR3 DNA reads as TGCAGTGCTAGAGATCCATCTGGTGGCTACACCTTC.

In its sample, this clonotype was seen a few times. The chain carries TRBV7-2 and TRBJ2-3; a possible D gene is TRBD1 (5 bases). This CDR3 comprises 15 residues. CDR1 is SGHTA, CDR2 FQGNSA, per germline. V was shortened by 3 bases and J by 0 bases, with 10 bases between the two germline ends. The CDR3 DNA reads TGTGCCAGCAGCTTCAAACAGGCCAGCACAGATACGCAGTATTTT. Translated, it gives CASSFKQASTDTQYF.

CDR3 coding DNA: TGTGCCAGCAGTGGGGGGGGTTGGGGGGCTTCCGAAGATACGCAGTATTTT. Protein sequence: CASSGGGWGASEDTQYF. The J gene is TRBJ2-3, the V gene TRBV12-3 or TRBV12-4; tentative D call: TRBD2 (7 bases). Trimming removed 5 bases at V and 5 bases at J, with 23 bases between. CDR3 length: 17 residues.

The CDR3 reads CASSQDGRSSTDTQYF. The CDR3 nucleotides read TGCGCCAGCAGCCAAGATGGGAGATCCAGCACAGATACGCAGTATTTT. The V and J genes are TRBV4-3 and TRBJ2-3; TRBD2 might be the D (5 bases). This CDR3 has 16 residues. Germline-derived CDR1 and CDR2 are LGHNA and YSLEER. V lost 0 bases and J lost 0, with 10 bases in between.

J is TRBJ2-4 and V is TRBV11-2; possibly TRBD2 for D (6 bases). CDR1 is SGHAT and CDR2 is FQNNGV in the germline V gene. The CDR3 covers 14 residues. Trimming pared 6 bases from V and 0 bases from J, leaving 9 bases between. CDR3 in DNA: TGTGCCAGCAGACCTAGCGAAGCCAAAAACATTCAGTACTTC. Its protein product is CASRPSEAKNIQYF.

This chain uses TRBV7-9 with TRBJ2-7; 7 bases align to TRBD1. Germline assignment: CDR1 SEHNR and CDR2 FQNEAQ (reference sequence). This CDR3 region has 14 residues. V lost 1 base, J lost 5 bases, and 5 bases stayed unmatched. The CDR3 region is CASSLGQGVDEQYF. In nucleotides, the CDR3 is TGTGCCAGCAGCTTAGGCCAGGGGGTCGACGAGCAGTACTTC.

The CDR3 DNA is TGCAGTTTGTCGGGTCGGGACAGCCACATCACCGGGGAGCTGTTTTTT. Protein product: CSLSGRDSHITGELFF. The rearrangement links TRBV29-1 to TRBJ2-2, with TRBD1 identical over 7 bases. Germline V gene sequence: CDR1 SQVTM, CDR2 ANQGSEA. The CDR3 loop spans 16 amino acids.

The V and J genes are TRBV30 and TRBJ2-7; D may be TRBD1 (6 bases). Trimming stripped 7 bases from V and 7 bases from J, with 14 bases between. Germline V gene lookup returns CDR1 GTSNPN and CDR2 SVGIG (reference sequence). The CDR3 spans 11 residues. CDR3 sequence: CASWTAQEQYF. The CDR3 nucleotides read TGTGCCTCATGGACAGCTCAGGAGCAGTACTTC.

V usage is TRBV28 and J usage is TRBJ2-5; either TRBD1 or TRBD2 may fit D (6 bases each). CDR1 is MDHEN, CDR2 SYDVKM, per germline. V shed 6 bases and J shed 5 bases, with 16 bases lying between them. This CDR3 spans 14 amino acids. The CDR3 region has the DNA TGTGCCAGCAGCCGCCCGGGGGCCGTTGAGACCCAGTACTTC. Protein product: CASSRPGAVETQYF.

The V gene is TRBV24-1, the J gene TRBJ2-1, with TRBD2 as a possible D gene (6 bases). This CDR3 comprises 18 residues. CDR1 KGHDR and CDR2 SFDVKD come from the germline V gene. With 5 bases removed from V and 7 bases from J, the gap between germline ends came to 26 bases. CDR3: CATSAVGWSSGGRNEQFF. Here the CDR3 DNA reads TGTGCCACCAGTGCCGTGGGGTGGAGTAGCGGAGGAAGGAATGAGCAGTTCTTC.

This clonotype was observed once. The chain joins TRBV30 to TRBJ1-4; TRBD1 aligns across 8 bases. Germline V CDR1 and CDR2: GTSNPN, SVGIG (reference sequence). The CDR3 spans 14 residues. Trimming took 3 bases from V and 8 from J; bases not matched to a gene: 8. CDR3 region: CAWSRTGFNEKLFF. In DNA, the CDR3 is TGTGCCTGGAGCAGGACAGGGTTTAACGAAAAACTGTTTTTT.

This clonotype was observed a handful of times. The V and J genes are TRBV20-1 and TRBJ2-5, with 11 bases identical to TRBD2. The CDR3 is made up of 14 amino acids. Germline CDR1 is DFQATT and CDR2 is SNEGSKA (reference sequence). J gave up 1 base and V 5 bases, and 3 bases lay outside the gene matches. DNA of the CDR3: TGCAGTGCTCCGGGACTAGCGGTCCAAGAGACCCAGTACTTC. Amino acids: CSAPGLAVQETQYF.